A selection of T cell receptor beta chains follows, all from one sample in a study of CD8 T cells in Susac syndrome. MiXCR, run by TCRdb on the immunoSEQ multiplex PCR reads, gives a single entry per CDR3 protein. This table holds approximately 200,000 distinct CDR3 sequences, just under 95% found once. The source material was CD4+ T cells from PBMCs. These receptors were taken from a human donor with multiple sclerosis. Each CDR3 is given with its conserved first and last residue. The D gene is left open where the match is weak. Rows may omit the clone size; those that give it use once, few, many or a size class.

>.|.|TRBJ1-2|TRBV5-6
CASSYTTGPGYTF
TGTGCCAGCAGCTATACTACAGGTCCTGGCTACACCTTC
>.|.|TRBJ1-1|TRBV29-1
CSVEHSGNTEAFF
TGCAGCGTTGAGCACAGCGGGAACACTGAAGCTTTCTTT
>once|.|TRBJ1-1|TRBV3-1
CASSQARGDTEAFF
TGTGCCAGCAGCCAAGCACGGGGAGATACTGAAGCTTTCTTT
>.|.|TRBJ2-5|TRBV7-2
CASSSTGTPEETQYF
TGTGCCAGCAGCTCGACCGGGACCCCAGAAGAGACCCAGTACTTC
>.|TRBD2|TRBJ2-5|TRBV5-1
CASSPGLAFETQYF
TGCGCCAGCAGCCCGGGACTAGCCTTCGAGACCCAGTACTTC
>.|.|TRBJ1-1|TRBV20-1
CSAIPGGTEAFF
TGCAGTGCCATCCCTGGAGGCACTGAAGCTTTCTTT
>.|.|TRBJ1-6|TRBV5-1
CASSYSRGAGNSPLHF
TGCGCCAGCAGCTACAGTCGTGGGGCCGGTAATTCACCCCTCCACTTT
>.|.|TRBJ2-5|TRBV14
CASSQGVTQYF
TGTGCCAGCAGCCAGGGCGTGACCCAGTACTTC
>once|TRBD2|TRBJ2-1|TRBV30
CAWTLGTSYNEQFF
TGTGCCTGGACCCTCGGGACTAGTTACAATGAGCAGTTCTTC
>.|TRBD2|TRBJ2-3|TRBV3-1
CASSPLAGGDTQYF
TGTGCCAGCAGCCCACTAGCGGGGGGAGATACGCAGTATTTT
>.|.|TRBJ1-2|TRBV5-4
CASSLQGGGYTF
TGTGCCAGCAGCTTACAGGGAGGCGGCTACACCTTC
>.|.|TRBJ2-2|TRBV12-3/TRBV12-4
CASSFGYANTGELFF
TGTGCCAGCAGTTTCGGTTACGCGAACACCGGGGAGCTGTTTTTT
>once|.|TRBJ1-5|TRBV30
CAWSVRTEQPQHF
TGTGCCTGGAGTGTACGGACAGAACAGCCCCAGCATTTT
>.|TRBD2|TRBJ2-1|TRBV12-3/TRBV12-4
CASSSGTSSSEQFF
TGTGCCAGCAGTTCCGGGACTAGCTCCTCTGAGCAGTTCTTC
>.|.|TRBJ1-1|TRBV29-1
CSAQQGNTEAFF
TGCAGCGCCCAACAGGGGAACACTGAAGCTTTCTTT
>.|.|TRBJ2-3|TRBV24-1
CATSEPPTDTQYF
TGTGCCACCAGTGAGCCTCCCACAGATACGCAGTATTTT
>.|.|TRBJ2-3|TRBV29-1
CSVEEYITDTQYF
TGCAGCGTTGAAGAATATATCACAGATACGCAGTATTTT
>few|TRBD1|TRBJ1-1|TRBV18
CASSGQGSTEAFF
TGTGCCAGCTCAGGACAGGGGAGTACTGAAGCTTTCTTT
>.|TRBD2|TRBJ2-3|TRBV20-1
CSARPGGAADTQYF
TGCAGTGCTAGGCCCGGGGGGGCTGCGGATACGCAGTATTTT
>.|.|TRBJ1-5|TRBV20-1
CSASPGLQPQHF
TGCAGTGCTAGCCCGGGGCTTCAGCCCCAGCATTTT
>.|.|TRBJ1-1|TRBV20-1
CSAAANTEAFF
TGCAGTGCGGCGGCGAACACTGAAGCTTTCTTT
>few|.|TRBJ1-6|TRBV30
CAWRQNNSPLHF
TGTGCCTGGAGGCAGAACAATTCACCCCTCCACTTT